Below, one T cell receptor (beta chain) is given with its context. Its antigen is not identified. From germline, CDR1 is MNHNY and CDR2 SVGAGI (reference sequence). CDR3 length equals 15 residues. V dropped 2 bases and J dropped 3 bases, with 13 bases sitting between them. Amplification used 60 Vbeta primers and 13 Jbeta primers. As originally analysed: Per a later analysis, the number of unique TCR beta chains was around 80 million, of which around 9.9 million were shared. Produced via immunoSEQ multiplex PCR; TCRdb's table is partial and in-frame only. V, J and clone size are taken as reported in that table, and D and trimming were inferred from the DNA itself. Of more than 60,000 clones detected, about 78% appear once; the ten largest clones hold around 3%. This sample stems from a study of cytomegalovirus exposure and HLA in healthy donors. Study conclusions and caveats: A few of the chains that were CMV-associated were confirmed in vitro to be specific for CMV antigens. Trimming of TCR beta V- and J-genes showed a link, identified in a later analysis, to a missense DCLRE1C variant.

The chain recombines TRBV6-6 with TRBJ1-1; D call uncertain. The sequence was collected from a man younger than 35 in good health and CMV-seronegative. The sequenced material came from PBMCs. CDR3 loop: CASSYLRLRDTEAFF. CDR3 coding DNA: TGTGCCAGCAGTTACCTCAGATTGAGGGACACTGAAGCTTTCTTT.